The 17 T cell receptor beta chains presented below share a single source sample, sequenced in a study of blood T cell repertoires in COVID-19. Profiled with immunoSEQ multiplex PCR; TCRdb holds only in-frame clones, not every one. Altogether some 210,000 clones are present, 84% being singletons, with the ten largest covering 7.6%. The sample taken for sequencing was peripheral blood. All receptors come from a woman aged 45 to 65 with active or convalescent COVID-19.

The V and J genes are TRBV7-9 and TRBJ1-2; 7 bases line up with TRBD1. Germline V gene sequence: CDR1 SEHNR, CDR2 FQNEAQ (reference sequence). The V and J ends lost 5 bases and 4 bases, in that order; junction bases with no gene match: 1. CDR3 length: 12 amino acids. In nucleotides, the CDR3 is TGTGCCAGCAGCAGACAGGGCTATGGCTACACCTTC. It codes for CASSRQGYGYTF.

The chain combines TRBV6-5 with TRBJ1-2, with D maybe TRBD1 (5 bases). Germline CDR1 MNHEY, CDR2 SVGAGI. This CDR3 spans 13 amino acids. CDR3 coding DNA: TGTTGCGCCATTGGGGGGATCACCTATGGCTACACCTTC. This sequence encodes CCAIGGITYGYTF.

This clone was counted a few times. The rearrangement joins TRBV6-1 to TRBJ2-7, with D possibly TRBD1 on 5 matching bases. Trimming left V 2 bases short and J 6 bases short, with 14 bases between. The germline V gene encodes CDR1 MNHNS and CDR2 SASEGT. This CDR3 is 14 amino acids long. The CDR3 reads CASSERPGSVEQYF. The CDR3 coding sequence is TGTGCCAGCAGTGAACGGCCAGGGTCTGTCGAGCAGTACTTC.

This chain uses TRBV5-6 with TRBJ1-3; D gene uncertain. Germline V gives CDR1 SGHDT, CDR2 YYEEEE. The CDR3 has 14 residues. Trimming shortened V by 0 bases and J by 10 bases, and 14 bases separated the two germline ends. CDR3 nucleotides: TGTGCCAGCAGCTTGGGTTTGCTGGGCAAGACCATATATTTT. Translating it yields CASSLGLLGKTIYF.

The chain is built from TRBV6-1 and TRBJ1-2; D is possibly TRBD1 (5 bases). Germline V gene lookup returns CDR1 MNHNS and CDR2 SASEGT. The CDR3 has 19 residues. Trimming took 3 bases from V and 5 from J, leaving 28 bases between them. CDR3 loop: CASSDPAARRRPGYYGYTF. In DNA, the CDR3 is TGTGCCAGCAGTGACCCGGCGGCGAGACGGCGCCCAGGGTATTATGGCTACACCTTC.

The chain joins TRBV28 to TRBJ2-5; D perhaps matches TRBD1 (5 bases). Germline CDR1 MDHEN, CDR2 SYDVKM. V shed 4 bases and J shed 5 bases, with 11 bases lying between them. The CDR3 is 13 residues long. The CDR3 region has the DNA TGTGCCAGCAGTTCTCAGGGAAGGGAGACCCAGTACTTC. Amino acids: CASSSQGRETQYF.

The chain uses TRBV9 and TRBJ1-1, with 7 positions matching TRBD1. The CDR3 is made up of 16 amino acids. V shed 4 bases, J shed 1 base, and the junction held 10 bases outside the gene matches. In germline, CDR1 is SGDLS, CDR2 YYNGEE. The CDR3 protein is CASSPRQGVANTEAFF. CDR3 DNA: TGTGCCAGCAGCCCCCGACAGGGTGTCGCGAACACTGAAGCTTTCTTT.

CDR3 DNA: TGTGCCACCAGTGACCCACGAGAGAATGAGCAGTTCTTC. Its protein product is CATSDPRENEQFF. The V and J genes are TRBV24-1 and TRBJ2-1; D uncertain. The CDR3 length is 13 residues. Germline V gene data show CDR1 as KGHDR and CDR2 as SFDVKD. The germline V and J ends were trimmed by 4 bases and 7 bases, with 10 bases remaining between them.

The gene calls are TRBV7-6 and TRBJ1-6; 10 bases agree with TRBD1. Trimming cost V 1 base and J 6 bases; bases outside gene matches: 3. Germline V lookup: CDR1 SGHVS, CDR2 FNYEAQ. The CDR3 is 16 amino acids. The CDR3: CASSLVGTGANSPLHF. The CDR3 DNA reads TGTGCCAGCAGCTTAGTCGGGACAGGGGCTAATTCACCCCTCCACTTT. The full variable domain, its missing parts supplied by reference TRBV7-6 and TRBJ1-6, is GAGVSQSPRYKVTKRGQDVALRCDPISGHVSLYWYRQALGQGPEFLTYFNYEAQQDKSGLPNDRFSAERPEGSISTLTIQRTEQRDSAMYRCASSLVGTGANSPLHFGNGTRLTVT.

The table lists this clone with a count of one. This sequence joins TRBV7-9 and TRBJ2-1; the match to TRBD2 covers 7 bases. Germline V lookup: CDR1 SEHNR, CDR2 FQNEAQ (reference sequence). Trimming removed 1 base from V and 6 bases from J; junction bases left unmatched: 3. CDR3 length equals 14 residues. DNA for the CDR3: TGTGCCAGCAGCTTAGGCGGGAGCGCCAATGAGCAGTTCTTC. It encodes CASSLGGSANEQFF.

The rearrangement uses TRBV5-6 and TRBJ1-1, with D possibly TRBD1 on 6 matching bases. V was pared by 0 bases and J by 1 base, with 13 bases between. Germline CDR1 reads SGHDT; CDR2 reads YYEEEE. The CDR3 spans 16 residues. The CDR3 bases are TGTGCCAGCAGCTTGGCCTTCCGGGACACGAACACTGAAGCTTTCTTT. Translating it yields CASSLAFRDTNTEAFF. The full variable domain, its missing parts supplied by reference TRBV5-6 and TRBJ1-1, is DAGVTQSPTHLIKTRGQQVTLRCSPKSGHDTVSWYQQALGQGPQFIFQYYEEEERQRGNFPDRFSGHQFPNYSSELNVNALLLGDSALYLCASSLAFRDTNTEAFFGQGTRLTVV.

The V call is TRBV28, the J call TRBJ1-2; TRBD1 is a possible D gene (6 bases). Trimming cost V 4 bases and J 4 bases, with 13 bases left between them. This CDR3 region has 14 residues. Germline values: CDR1 MDHEN, CDR2 SYDVKM. CDR3 sequence (DNA): TGTGCCAGCAGTTCCTGGGGGCGTGGCTATGGCTACACCTTC. This codes for CASSSWGRGYGYTF.

This clone was recorded only once. The chain uses TRBV2 and TRBJ2-5; D is uncertain. This CDR3 comprises 17 residues. The germline gives CDR1 SNHLY, CDR2 FYNNEI. V lost 3 bases and J 2 bases, leaving 19 bases between the germline ends. The CDR3 is CASSDPSFSFTQETQYF. DNA of the CDR3: TGTGCCAGCAGTGACCCCAGTTTCTCATTTACGCAAGAGACCCAGTACTTC.

This clone was counted a single time. The gene calls are TRBV7-2 and TRBJ1-1; the D gene is possibly TRBD1 (5 bases). CDR1 SGHTA and CDR2 FQGNSA come from the germline V gene. This CDR3 has 15 residues. The V and J ends lost 4 bases and 4 bases respectively, with 16 bases between them. CDR3 loop: CASSSPRDSATEAFF. The DNA for the CDR3 is TGTGCCAGCAGCTCCCCTAGAGACAGTGCCACTGAAGCTTTCTTT.

This chain joins TRBV1 and TRBJ2-5; TRBD2, as called in the table, went unchecked against the DNA. TRBV1 is tagged as a pseudogene. This CDR3 spans 16 amino acids. The CDR3 spells CTSSQDSGLAGETQYF. The CDR3 bases are TGCACCAGCAGCCAAGATAGCGGACTAGCGGGAGAGACCCAGTACTTC.

In its sample, this clone was seen once. This chain joins TRBV5-1 and TRBJ2-1; 7 bases are shared with TRBD1. The junction had 5 bases not matched to a gene; V was cut back by 3 bases and J by 8 bases. The CDR3 loop spans 13 amino acids. Germline CDR1 reads SGHRS; CDR2 reads YFSETQ. The CDR3 sequence: CASSSTGLHEQFF. The CDR3 DNA reads TGCGCCAGCAGCTCGACAGGGTTGCATGAGCAGTTCTTC.

This chain joins TRBV6-5 and TRBJ2-1; possibly TRBD1 for D (5 bases). Per the germline V gene, CDR1 is MNHEY and CDR2 is SVGAGI. There are 14 residues in the CDR3. Trimming cost V 10 bases and J 7 bases, with 20 bases left between them. DNA for the CDR3: TGTGCCAATCGGCGGCCAGGGTGTGTAAATGAGCAGTTCTTC. As protein: CANRRPGCVNEQFF.